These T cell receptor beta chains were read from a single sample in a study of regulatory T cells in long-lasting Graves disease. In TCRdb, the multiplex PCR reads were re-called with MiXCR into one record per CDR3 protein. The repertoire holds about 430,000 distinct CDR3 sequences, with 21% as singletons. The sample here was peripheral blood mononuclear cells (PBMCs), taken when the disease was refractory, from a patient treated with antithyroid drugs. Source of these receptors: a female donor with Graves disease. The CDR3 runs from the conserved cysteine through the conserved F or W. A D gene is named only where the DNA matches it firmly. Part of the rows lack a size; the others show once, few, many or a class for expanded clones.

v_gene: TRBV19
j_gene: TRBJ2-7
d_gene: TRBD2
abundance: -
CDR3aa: CASRLAGAHEQYF
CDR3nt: TGTGCCAGTCGACTAGCGGGAGCCCACGAGCAGTACTTC

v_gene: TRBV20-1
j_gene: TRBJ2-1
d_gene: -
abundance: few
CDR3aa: CSATLLSGGYNEQFF
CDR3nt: TGCAGTGCTACCCTACTAAGCGGAGGCTACAATGAGCAGTTCTTC

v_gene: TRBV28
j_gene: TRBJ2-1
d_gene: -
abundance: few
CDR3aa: CASSSQGRFNEQFF
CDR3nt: TGTGCCAGCAGTTCGCAGGGCAGATTCAATGAGCAGTTCTTC

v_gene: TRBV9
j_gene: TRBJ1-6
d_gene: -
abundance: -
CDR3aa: CASSPGSDEPLHF
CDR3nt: TGTGCCAGCAGCCCAGGGTCAGATGAGCCCCTCCACTTT

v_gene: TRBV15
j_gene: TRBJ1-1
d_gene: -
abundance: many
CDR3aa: CATSRMKNTEAFF
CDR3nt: TGTGCCACCAGCAGGATGAAGAACACTGAAGCTTTCTTT

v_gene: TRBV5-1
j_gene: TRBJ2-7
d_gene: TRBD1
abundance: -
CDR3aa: CAGSAGTGVYEQYF
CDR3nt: TGTGCCGGCAGCGCCGGGACAGGGGTCTACGAGCAGTACTTC

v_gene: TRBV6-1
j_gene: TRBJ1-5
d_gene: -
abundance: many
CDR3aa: CASVSENQPQHF
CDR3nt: TGTGCCAGCGTCTCCGAGAATCAGCCCCAGCATTTT

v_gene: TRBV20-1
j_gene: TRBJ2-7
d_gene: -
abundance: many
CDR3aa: CSSTAAPRGSYEQYF
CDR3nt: TGCAGTTCAACCGCAGCCCCCCGCGGCTCCTACGAGCAGTACTTC

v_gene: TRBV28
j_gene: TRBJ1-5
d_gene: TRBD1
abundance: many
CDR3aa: CASSFGDRGYQPQHF
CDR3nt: TGTGCCAGCAGTTTCGGGGACAGGGGATATCAGCCCCAGCATTTT

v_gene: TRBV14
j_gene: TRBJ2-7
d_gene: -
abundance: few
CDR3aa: CASSQGASYEQYF
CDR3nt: TGTGCCAGCAGCCAAGGTGCTTCCTACGAGCAGTACTTC

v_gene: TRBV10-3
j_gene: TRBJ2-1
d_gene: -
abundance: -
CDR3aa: CAISGVGHDEQFF
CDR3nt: TGTGCCATCAGTGGGGTCGGGCATGATGAGCAGTTCTTC

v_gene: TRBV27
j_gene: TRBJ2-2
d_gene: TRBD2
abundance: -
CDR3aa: CASSKGLAGDYTGELFF
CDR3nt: TGTGCCAGCAGCAAGGGACTAGCGGGAGATTACACCGGGGAGCTGTTTTTT

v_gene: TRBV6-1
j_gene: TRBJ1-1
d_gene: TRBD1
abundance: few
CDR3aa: CASNPGTGALTEAFF
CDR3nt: TGTGCCAGCAATCCCGGGACAGGGGCTTTAACTGAAGCTTTCTTT

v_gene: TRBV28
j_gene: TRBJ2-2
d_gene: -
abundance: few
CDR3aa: CASSLTFPNTGELFF
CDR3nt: TGTGCCAGCAGTTTAACGTTCCCTAACACCGGGGAGCTGTTTTTT

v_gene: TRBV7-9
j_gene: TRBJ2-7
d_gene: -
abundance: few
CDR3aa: CASSGFSYYEQYF
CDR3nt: TGTGCCAGCAGCGGGTTCAGTTACTACGAGCAGTACTTC

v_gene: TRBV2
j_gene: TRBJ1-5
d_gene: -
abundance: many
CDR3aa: CASSEGFGGHQPQHF
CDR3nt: TGTGCCAGCAGTGAAGGTTTTGGGGGCCATCAGCCCCAGCATTTT

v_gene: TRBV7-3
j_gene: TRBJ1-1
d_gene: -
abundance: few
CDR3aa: CASSPFEGDGAFF
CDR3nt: TGTGCCAGCAGCCCCTTTGAGGGGGATGGAGCTTTCTTT

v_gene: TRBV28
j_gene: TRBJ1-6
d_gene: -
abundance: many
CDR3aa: CASSLSSDSYNSPLHF
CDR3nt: TGTGCCAGCAGTTTATCCAGTGACTCCTATAATTCACCCCTCCACTTT

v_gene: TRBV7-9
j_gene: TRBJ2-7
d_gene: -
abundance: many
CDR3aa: CASSLGGTGYYEQYF
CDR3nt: TGTGCCAGCAGCTTAGGCGGCACCGGATACTACGAGCAGTACTTC

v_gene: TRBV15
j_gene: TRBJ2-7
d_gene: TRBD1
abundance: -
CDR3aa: CATSKDRGSSYEQYF
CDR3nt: TGTGCCACCAGCAAAGACAGGGGGTCATCCTACGAGCAGTACTTC

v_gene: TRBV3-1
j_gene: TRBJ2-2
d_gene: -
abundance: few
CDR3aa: CASSPTVLPAGELFF
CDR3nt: TGTGCCAGCAGCCCTACGGTCCTCCCCGCCGGGGAGCTGTTTTTT

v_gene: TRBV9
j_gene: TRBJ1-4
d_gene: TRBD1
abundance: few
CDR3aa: CASSVGEDRGEEKLFF
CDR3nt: TGTGCCAGCAGCGTAGGGGAGGACAGGGGAGAGGAAAAACTGTTTTTT

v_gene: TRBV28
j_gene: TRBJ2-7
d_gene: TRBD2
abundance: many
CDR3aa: CASMGTTISYEQYF
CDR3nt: TGTGCCAGCATGGGGACTACCATCTCCTACGAGCAGTACTTC

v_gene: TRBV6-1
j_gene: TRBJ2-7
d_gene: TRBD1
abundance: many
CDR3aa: CASSTYRGVNSYEQYF
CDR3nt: TGTGCCAGCAGTACATACAGGGGCGTTAACTCCTACGAGCAGTACTTC

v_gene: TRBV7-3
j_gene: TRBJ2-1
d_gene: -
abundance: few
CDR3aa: CASSLKGLSSYNEQFF
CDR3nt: TGTGCCAGCAGCTTAAAAGGGTTAAGCTCCTACAATGAGCAGTTCTTC

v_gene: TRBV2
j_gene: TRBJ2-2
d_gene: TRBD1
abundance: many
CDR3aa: CASMDRGYTGELFF
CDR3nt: TGTGCCAGCATGGACAGGGGGTACACCGGGGAGCTGTTTTTT

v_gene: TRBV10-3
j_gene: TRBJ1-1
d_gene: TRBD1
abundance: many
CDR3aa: CAIRGTGTNTEAFF
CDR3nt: TGTGCCATCAGAGGGACAGGGACAAACACTGAAGCTTTCTTT

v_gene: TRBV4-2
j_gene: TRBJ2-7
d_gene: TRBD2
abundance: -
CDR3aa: CASSQGNSGSQDEQYF
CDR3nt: TGTGCCAGCAGCCAAGGAAATAGCGGGAGTCAGGATGAGCAGTACTTC

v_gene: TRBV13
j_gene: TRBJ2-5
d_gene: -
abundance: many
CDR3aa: CASSTRVSQETQYF
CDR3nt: TGTGCCAGCAGCACAAGGGTCAGTCAAGAGACCCAGTACTTC

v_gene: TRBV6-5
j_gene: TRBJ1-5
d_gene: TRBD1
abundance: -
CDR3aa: CASSYRPGQGGSQPQHF
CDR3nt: TGTGCCAGCAGTTACCGGCCGGGACAGGGGGGCTCTCAGCCCCAGCATTTT

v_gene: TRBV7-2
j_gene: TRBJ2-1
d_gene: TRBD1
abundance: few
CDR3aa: CASSYSTGATYNEQFF
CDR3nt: TGTGCCAGCAGCTATAGTACAGGGGCGACCTACAATGAGCAGTTCTTC

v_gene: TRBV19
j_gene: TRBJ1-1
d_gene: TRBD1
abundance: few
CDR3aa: CASSTGQGLGEAFF
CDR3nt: TGTGCCAGTAGTACCGGACAGGGGTTGGGTGAAGCTTTCTTT

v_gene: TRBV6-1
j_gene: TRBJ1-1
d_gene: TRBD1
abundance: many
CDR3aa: CASRLQGATEAFF
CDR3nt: TGTGCCAGCAGGTTACAGGGGGCTACTGAAGCTTTCTTT

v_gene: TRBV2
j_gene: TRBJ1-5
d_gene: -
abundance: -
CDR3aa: CASSDYGGQPQHF
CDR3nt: TGTGCCAGCAGTGATTACGGGGGGCAGCCCCAGCATTTT

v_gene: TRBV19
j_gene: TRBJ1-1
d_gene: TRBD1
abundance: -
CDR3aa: CATGQGNTEAFF
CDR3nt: TGTGCCACCGGACAGGGAAACACTGAAGCTTTCTTT

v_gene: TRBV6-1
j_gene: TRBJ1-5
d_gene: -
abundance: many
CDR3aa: CASSEHGLGTDQPQHF
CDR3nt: TGTGCCAGCAGTGAACATGGTTTAGGTACGGATCAGCCCCAGCATTTT

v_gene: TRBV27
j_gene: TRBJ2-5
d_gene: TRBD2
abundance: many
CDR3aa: CASSLPSPLAGGLVSETQYF
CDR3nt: TGTGCCAGCAGTTTACCTTCCCCCCTAGCGGGAGGGCTAGTTTCAGAGACCCAGTACTTC

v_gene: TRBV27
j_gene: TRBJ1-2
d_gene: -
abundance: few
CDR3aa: CASSYSTKGPYGYTF
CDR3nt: TGTGCCAGCAGTTACTCAACAAAGGGTCCCTATGGCTACACCTTC